The 26 T cell receptor beta chains below were found in one sample sequenced in a study of CD8 T cells in Susac syndrome. An amount of RNA that ranged from roughly 0.45 to 1 ug was reverse transcribed with random hexamers. TCRdb re-derived calls from the immunoSEQ multiplex PCR reads in MiXCR, one entry per CDR3 protein. The data hold about 100,000 distinct CDR3 sequences, with about 95% observed a single time. The sample consisted of CD8+ T cells from PBMCs. These receptors were collected from a human donor with Susac syndrome.

The sample holds one count of this clonotype. The chain has TRBV29-1 and TRBJ1-2; D is unresolved. The CDR3 loop spans 11 amino acids. Germline V CDR1 and CDR2: SQVTM, ANQGSEA. Trimming removed 0 bases at V and 4 bases at J, with 3 bases between. CDR3 bases: TGCAGCGTTGAAGAGGGCTATGGCTACACCTTC. This translates into CSVEEGYGYTF.

Concerning this clonotype: One end of the junction does not line up with germline, which may come from a read error. The chain has TRBV7-7 and TRBJ2-7; perhaps TRBD1 as D (6 bases). The CDR3 is 13 residues long. CDR1 is SSHAT and CDR2 is FNYEAQ in the germline V gene (reference sequence). The CDR3 DNA reads as TGTGCTAGCAGCCCAGGGGCGTCTGCCGAGCAGTACTTC. Encoded protein: CASSPGASAEQYF.

This chain joins TRBV5-6 and TRBJ2-7; weak D call: TRBD1 (6 bases). In germline, CDR1 is SGHDT, CDR2 YYEEEE. The V and J ends lost 4 bases and 4 bases respectively, with 15 bases between them. CDR3 length: 14 amino acids. This CDR3 is CASSRGQTGYEQYF. CDR3 in DNA: TGTGCCAGCAGCAGGGGACAAACAGGATACGAGCAGTACTTC.

The gene calls are TRBV10-3 and TRBJ1-2, with a tentative D call TRBD1 (6 bases). The CDR3 loop spans 11 amino acids. Germline V lookup: CDR1 ENHRY, CDR2 SYGVKD. V was pared by 6 bases and J by 6 bases, with 8 bases between. As DNA, the CDR3 is TGTGCCATCAGACAGGGCGATGGCTACACCTTC. Residues: CAIRQGDGYTF.

The gene calls are TRBV20-1 and TRBJ2-5; possibly TRBD2 for D (6 bases). The CDR3 runs to 16 residues. V was pared by 0 bases and J by 3 bases, with 17 bases between. CDR1 is DFQATT, CDR2 SNEGSKA, per germline (reference sequence). The chain's CDR3 is CSARDHLGGIKETQYF. The DNA for the CDR3 is TGCAGTGCTAGAGATCACTTGGGCGGGATTAAAGAGACCCAGTACTTC.

This clonotype appeared once. This chain uses TRBV12-3 or TRBV12-4 with TRBJ1-3, with D possibly matching TRBD1 (5 bases). V was pared by 4 bases and J by 8 bases, with 9 bases between. CDR3 size: 12 residues. Written as DNA, the CDR3 is TGTGCCAGCAGTTCAGGGCTCGACACCATATATTTT. Translating it yields CASSSGLDTIYF.

The CDR3: CASSQVRWTGGNIQYF. The CDR3 region has the DNA TGTGCCAGCAGCCAAGTACGGTGGACGGGTGGAAACATTCAGTACTTC. The chain joins TRBV3-1 to TRBJ2-4; D call uncertain. The germline gives CDR1 LGHDT, CDR2 YNNKEL (reference sequence). V was pared by 1 base and J by 6 bases, with 16 bases between. This CDR3 spans 16 amino acids.

The chain recombines TRBV3-1 with TRBJ1-2; D is perhaps TRBD1 (6 bases). With 6 bases removed from V and 8 bases from J, the gap between germline ends came to 16 bases. Germline V gene sequence: CDR1 LGHDT, CDR2 YNNKEL (reference sequence). There are 13 residues in the CDR3. The DNA for the CDR3 is TGTGCCAGCAGTCATACACAGGGAAAGGGCTACACCTTC. It codes for CASSHTQGKGYTF.

J is TRBJ2-1 and V is TRBV3-1, with 11 bases identical to TRBD2. Germline loops: CDR1 LGHDT, CDR2 YNNKEL (reference sequence). The J segment lost 7 bases and the V segment lost 5 bases, leaving 10 bases of the junction unmatched. The CDR3 covers 16 residues. The CDR3 region is CASSGRTSGGFNEQFF. CDR3 sequence (DNA): TGTGCCAGCAGCGGACGCACTAGCGGGGGATTTAATGAGCAGTTCTTC.

The chain combines TRBV27 with TRBJ2-7, with D possibly being TRBD1 or TRBD2 (5 bases each). The CDR3 is 17 amino acids. V was shortened by 6 bases and J by 0 bases, with 21 bases between the two germline ends. The V gene's germline CDR1 is MNHEY and CDR2 SMNVEV (reference sequence). The CDR3 region is CASSRRDAGPSSYEQYF. As DNA, the CDR3 is TGTGCCAGCAGCCGCCGGGACGCCGGCCCTAGCTCCTACGAGCAGTACTTC.

The CDR3 protein is CASSQDRTSNYGYTF. The CDR3 DNA follows: TGTGCCAGCAGCCAAGACCGGACCTCGAACTATGGCTACACCTTC. The chain is built from TRBV3-1 and TRBJ1-2; the D is unclear. Germline V gives CDR1 LGHDT, CDR2 YNNKEL (reference sequence). Trimming took off 0 bases at V and 2 bases at J, with 10 bases between the two ends. The CDR3 length is 15 residues.

The rearrangement links TRBV5-1 to TRBJ2-1; D may be TRBD2 (6 bases). Deletions cut 6 bases from V and 3 bases from J, with 13 bases between. In germline, CDR1 is SGHRS, CDR2 YFSETQ. This CDR3 region has 14 residues. For the CDR3, the DNA is TGCGCCAGCACCTCCGGAGGGTACTACAATGAGCAGTTCTTC. As protein: CASTSGGYYNEQFF.

The CDR3 sequence is CASSLLGGTDTQYF. DNA for the CDR3: TGTGCCAGCAGCCTCCTCGGGGGTACAGATACGCAGTATTTT. J is TRBJ2-3 and V is TRBV7-6; D might be TRBD2 (6 bases). Trimming took 5 bases from V and 3 from J, leaving 12 bases between them. CDR3 size: 14 residues. Per the germline V gene, CDR1 is SGHVS and CDR2 is FNYEAQ.

The chain has TRBV20-1 and TRBJ1-5; 10 bases map to TRBD1. The CDR3 totals 14 residues. The J segment lost 5 bases and the V segment lost 5 bases, leaving 6 bases of the junction unmatched. Germline V gene sequence: CDR1 DFQATT, CDR2 SNEGSKA (reference sequence). The CDR3 sequence is CSAGRGTGDQPQHF. The CDR3 nucleotides are TGCAGTGCTGGAAGGGGGACAGGGGATCAGCCCCAGCATTTT.

V gene TRBV20-1 combines with J gene TRBJ1-1; 11 positions agree with TRBD1. The ends lost 5 bases at V and 11 bases at J; junction bases unmatched: 7. Germline V gene sequence: CDR1 DFQATT, CDR2 SNEGSKA (reference sequence). CDR3 size: 12 residues. As DNA, the CDR3 is TGCAGTGCTTCGGACAGGGGGCGAGAGGCTTTCTTT. Its translation: CSASDRGREAFF.

The chain links TRBV29-1 to TRBJ2-5; TRBD2 aligns across 8 bases. V trimming: 3 bases; J trimming: 2 bases; junction bases outside the gene matches: 5. The germline CDR1 and CDR2 sequences are SQVTM and ANQGSEA. CDR3 length: 14 amino acids. Here the CDR3 DNA reads TGCAGCGTTGACTTCGGGGGGGGACAAGAGACCCAGTACTTC. Its translation is CSVDFGGGQETQYF.

This rearrangement joins TRBV5-6 to TRBJ2-1; a possible D gene is TRBD1 (7 bases). Trimming shortened V by 3 bases and J by 13 bases, and 14 bases separated the two germline ends. The germline CDR1 and CDR2 sequences are SGHDT and YYEEEE. The CDR3 contains 12 residues. CDR3 loop: CASSSEGDSQFF. The DNA of the CDR3 is TGTGCCAGCAGCTCGGAGGGGGACAGTCAGTTCTTC.

J is TRBJ1-2 and V is TRBV5-1, with D uncertain. Trimming took 4 bases from V and 8 from J, leaving 12 bases between them. Germline CDR1 SGHRS, CDR2 YFSETQ. The CDR3 runs to 12 residues. The CDR3: CASSPPGWGYTF. CDR3 sequence (DNA): TGCGCCAGCAGCCCACCAGGATGGGGCTACACCTTC.

V is TRBV27 and J is TRBJ2-1; D could derive from TRBD1 or TRBD2 (6 bases each). Trimming cost V 5 bases and J 2 bases, with 10 bases left between them. CDR3 length equals 14 residues. Per the germline V gene, CDR1 is MNHEY and CDR2 is SMNVEV (reference sequence). The CDR3: CASSGGPAYNEQFF. Written as DNA, the CDR3 is TGTGCCAGCAGTGGGGGGCCGGCCTACAATGAGCAGTTCTTC.

The V gene is TRBV6-5, the J gene TRBJ2-7, with D possibly being TRBD1 (6 bases). The ends were cut back, 5 bases at V and 5 bases at J, with 13 bases in the middle. Per germline, CDR1 MNHEY and CDR2 SVGAGI. The CDR3 is made up of 13 amino acids. CDR3 region: CASSRQGYDEQYF. CDR3 DNA sequence: TGTGCCAGCAGTCGTCAGGGGTACGACGAGCAGTACTTC.

The chain employs TRBV5-1 and TRBJ2-2; perhaps D is TRBD1 or TRBD2 (5 bases each). CDR1 is SGHRS, CDR2 YFSETQ, per germline. The length of the CDR3 is 13 residues. V was cut by 2 bases and J by 4 bases, with 6 bases left in between. The CDR3 spells CASSFGATGELFF. The CDR3 bases are TGCGCCAGCAGCTTCGGGGCCACCGGGGAGCTGTTTTTT.

This chain connects TRBV18 to TRBJ2-7, with 11 bases identical to TRBD1. CDR3 length: 16 amino acids. J was trimmed by 4 bases and V by 5 bases; bases with no gene match: 10. Germline V gene lookup returns CDR1 KGHSH and CDR2 LQKENI. This CDR3 is CASSGTGGRVWYEQYF. The CDR3 bases are TGTGCCAGCTCAGGGACAGGGGGAAGAGTCTGGTACGAGCAGTACTTC.

The V call is TRBV13, the J call TRBJ2-7, with TRBD2 identical over 10 bases. The CDR3 extends over 15 amino acids. Germline CDR1 PRHDT, CDR2 FYEKMQ (reference sequence). The J segment lost 7 bases and the V segment lost 4 bases, leaving 10 bases of the junction unmatched. The CDR3 loop reads CASSSPSGSGVEQYF. The CDR3 DNA sequence: TGTGCCAGCAGCTCCCCTAGCGGGAGCGGAGTGGAGCAGTACTTC.

This chain joins TRBV20-1 and TRBJ1-5; no reliable D call. CDR3 size: 14 residues. CDR1 is DFQATT, CDR2 SNEGSKA, per germline (reference sequence). V gave up 0 bases and J gave up 5 bases, with 11 bases separating them. CDR3 sequence: CSARDPTEYQPQHF. The CDR3 DNA is TGCAGTGCTAGAGATCCAACCGAATATCAGCCCCAGCATTTT.

The chain has TRBV7-3 and TRBJ2-7, with D possibly being TRBD1 (5 bases). Germline-derived CDR1 and CDR2 are SGHTA and FQGTGA. The CDR3 totals 14 residues. The V and J ends lost 5 bases and 1 base respectively, with 12 bases between them. The CDR3 coding sequence is TGTGCCAGCAGCCCTACAGGAGAGTCCTACGAGCAGTACTTC. Protein product: CASSPTGESYEQYF.

The chain joins TRBV12-3 or TRBV12-4 to TRBJ2-1, with 13 bases matching TRBD2. Losses at the gene ends were 4 bases for V and 9 bases for J; bases not matched to a gene: 6. The CDR3 has 15 residues. The CDR3 region has the DNA TGTGCCAGCAGTTCCGGGACTAGCGGGATTGGTGAGCAGTTCTTC. This encodes CASSSGTSGIGEQFF.